These T cell receptor beta chains were read from a single sample in a study of T cell repertoires in cytomegalovirus infection. TCRdb itself ran the reads through MiXCR, one entry per CDR3 protein. The sample shows tens of thousands of distinct CDR3 sequences, under 4.5% of them seen only once. Specimen: PBMCs. The source is a human donor in good health (CMV status not recorded). Some clones in this sample may be carry-over from other donors' samples. Each CDR3 is given with its conserved first and last residue. Each record gives: clone size, V gene, J gene, D gene, CDR3 DNA, CDR3 protein. A D gene is named only where the DNA matches it firmly. Rows may omit the clone size; those that give it use once, few, many or a size class.

few	TRBV12-3/TRBV12-4	TRBJ2-1	NA	TGTGCCAGCAGCTCGACGGGGGCCGGTGAGCAGTTCTTC	CASSSTGAGEQFF
many	TRBV19	TRBJ2-7	TRBD2	TGTGCCAGTAGTAGAGGACTAGCGGACAACTACGAGCAGTACTTC	CASSRGLADNYEQYF
NA	TRBV5-3	TRBJ2-3	TRBD2	TGTGCCAGCAGCCCCTCTAGCGGGGGAGTTAGCACAGATACGCAGTATTTT	CASSPSSGGVSTDTQYF
many	TRBV7-8	TRBJ2-1	NA	TGTGCCAGCACTGGGAGCTCCTACAATGAGCAGTTCTTC	CASTGSSYNEQFF
many	TRBV11-2	TRBJ1-2	TRBD1	TGTGCCAGCAGGGGACAGGGGTACTATGGCTACACCTTC	CASRGQGYYGYTF
many	TRBV7-2	TRBJ2-3	TRBD2	TGTGCCAGCAGCTACACTAGCGGGAGGTTGGATACGCAGTATTTT	CASSYTSGRLDTQYF
many	TRBV7-2	TRBJ1-5	NA	TGTGCCAGCAGCGGGGGCGATTTCAATCAGCCCCAGCATTTT	CASSGGDFNQPQHF
many	TRBV7-2	TRBJ2-1	NA	TGTGCCAGCAGGCTTAGCTCCTACAATGAGCAGTTCTTC	CASRLSSYNEQFF
many	TRBV4-3	TRBJ1-1	NA	TGCGCCAGCAGCCAACTCCTGGGGATTGAAGCTTTCTTT	CASSQLLGIEAFF
many	TRBV7-2	TRBJ1-6	NA	TGTGCCAGCAGCTTAGAACTAGACTATAATTCACCCCTCCACTTT	CASSLELDYNSPLHF
many	TRBV12-3/TRBV12-4	TRBJ1-2	NA	TGTGCCAGCAGCAGCAGCCGCTTTAACTATGGCTACACCTTC	CASSSSRFNYGYTF
many	TRBV7-2	TRBJ1-1	NA	TGTGCCAGCAGCCCTCGCTTAGAAGCTTTCTTT	CASSPRLEAFF
few	TRBV15	TRBJ2-1	NA	TGTGCCACCAGCATTCAAGCGGGTAATGAGCAGTTCTTC	CATSIQAGNEQFF
NA	TRBV20-1	TRBJ2-7	NA	TGCAGTGCTAGAGGTTACTCCGGGTCCCTAGAGGACCCCCTCCTTGACGATCAGTACTTC	CSARGYSGSLEDPLLDDQYF
many	TRBV4-3	TRBJ1-1	NA	TGCGCCAGCAGCCAAGACCCGGGTGTGAACACTGAAGCTTTCTTT	CASSQDPGVNTEAFF
many	TRBV7-2	TRBJ2-7	NA	TGTGCCAGCCGCCGGGTGGGGGTTCTCGAGCAGTACTTC	CASRRVGVLEQYF
many	TRBV4-1	TRBJ1-5	TRBD1	TGCGCCAGCAGCCAAGAAGAAACGGACAGGGGCAGAAATCAGCCCCAGCATTTT	CASSQEETDRGRNQPQHF
NA	TRBV27	TRBJ1-4	TRBD1	TGTGCCAGCAGGGGACAGATTTCAACTAATGAAAAACTGTTTTTT	CASRGQISTNEKLFF
many	TRBV28	TRBJ2-7	NA	TGTGCCAGCCACAGTGGGACCCCTTTAACCGAGCAGTACTTC	CASHSGTPLTEQYF
many	TRBV7-8	TRBJ2-7	NA	TGTGCCAGCAGCCCCAAGTACGAGCAGTACTTC	CASSPKYEQYF
NA	TRBV7-2	TRBJ1-5	TRBD1	TGTGCCAGCAGCTTAGGACAGGGAGCTCAGCCCCAGCATTTT	CASSLGQGAQPQHF
many	TRBV7-2	TRBJ2-7	NA	TGTGCCAGCAGCTTAGACAGAAGCTCCTACGAGCAGTACTTC	CASSLDRSSYEQYF
NA	TRBV19	TRBJ2-7	NA	TGTGCCAGTAGGGGGTACTACGAGCAGTACTTC	CASRGYYEQYF
many	TRBV7-2	TRBJ2-2	TRBD2	TGTGCCAGCACCGGGACTAGCTTCGGGGAGCTGTTTTTT	CASTGTSFGELFF
many	TRBV7-2	TRBJ2-7	NA	TGTGCCAGCAGCTTAAGTCCACTAGGACGATACGAGCAGTACTTC	CASSLSPLGRYEQYF
NA	TRBV7-6	TRBJ1-4	TRBD1	TGTGCCAGCAGCTTAGAGACAGGGGGAACGGAAAAACTGTTTTTT	CASSLETGGTEKLFF
many	TRBV10-3	TRBJ2-3	TRBD2	TGTGCCACAGGGATTTCTAGCGGAACAGATACGCAGTATTTT	CATGISSGTDTQYF
many	TRBV7-2	TRBJ1-5	NA	TGTGCCAGCAGCCTTAATTTGGGTTTCCGGGAGCCCCAGCATTTT	CASSLNLGFREPQHF
many	TRBV5-4	TRBJ1-2	NA	TGTGCCAGCAGCTGGGACGGTACCCGTGTCTATGGCTACACCTTC	CASSWDGTRVYGYTF
many	TRBV7-8	TRBJ2-3	TRBD1	TGTGCCAGCAGCTTAGCGCAGGGGGCGCAGTATTTT	CASSLAQGAQYF
many	TRBV6-2/TRBV6-3	TRBJ2-7	NA	TGTGCCAGCAGTCCCAGGGGTTACGAGCAGTACTTC	CASSPRGYEQYF
many	TRBV5-6	TRBJ1-1	NA	TGTGCCAGCAGCTTGTGGCCAGACATGAACACTGAAGCTTTCTTT	CASSLWPDMNTEAFF
many	TRBV12-3/TRBV12-4	TRBJ2-2	NA	TGTGCCAGCAGTTTCGGTGGAATCGGGGAGCTGTTTTTT	CASSFGGIGELFF
many	TRBV7-2	TRBJ2-4	NA	TGTGCCAGCAGCTTAGGGATAGGGACAGCCAAAAACATTCAGTACTTC	CASSLGIGTAKNIQYF
many	TRBV5-4	TRBJ2-1	NA	TGTGCCAGCAGCTTGGGTCCGCTCAGTGAGCAGTTCTTC	CASSLGPLSEQFF
many	TRBV7-8	TRBJ2-7	TRBD1	TGTGCCAGCAGCTTTCGGACAGGGGATAGCGTCGAGCAGTACTTC	CASSFRTGDSVEQYF